These 27 T cell receptor beta chains were all obtained from the same sample, sequenced in a study of blood T cell repertoires in COVID-19. Sequenced by immunoSEQ multiplex PCR; TCRdb stores in-frame clones only, minus some. The sample lists tens of thousands of clones, over 75% occurring once. The specimen sequenced was peripheral blood. These receptors were collected from a woman in her sixties with acute or convalescent COVID-19.

The V call is TRBV30, the J call TRBJ2-1; tentatively, D is TRBD2 (5 bases). Deletions cut 3 bases from V and 10 bases from J, with 19 bases between. Germline CDR1 GTSNPN, CDR2 SVGIG (reference sequence). The CDR3 is 14 residues long. As DNA, the CDR3 is TGTGCCTGGAGCGTGGAGGCTGGGATTGGCGAGCAGTTCTTC. Its translation: CAWSVEAGIGEQFF.

V gene TRBV7-9 combines with J gene TRBJ1-4; D may be TRBD1 (5 bases). CDR3 length: 13 amino acids. The V end was cut by 5 bases, the J end by 10 bases, with 14 bases between. The germline gives CDR1 SEHNR, CDR2 FQNEAQ (reference sequence). CDR3 loop: CASSPGGLGKLFF. The DNA for the CDR3 is TGTGCCAGCAGCCCTGGGGGGTTGGGAAAACTGTTTTTT.

The gene calls are TRBV4-1 and TRBJ1-2; D gene unclear. V lost 0 bases and J lost 3, with 17 bases in between. The germline gives CDR1 MGHRA, CDR2 YSYEKL. The CDR3 totals 17 residues. The DNA of the CDR3 is TGCGCCAGCAGCCAAGAGGCCAGGTACGATTTGGACTATGGCTACACCTTC. Protein product: CASSQEARYDLDYGYTF.

This chain links TRBV5-1 with TRBJ2-5; 8 bases map to TRBD2. The V and J ends lost 4 bases and 4 bases, in that order; junction bases with no gene match: 6. The length of the CDR3 is 14 residues. Germline-derived CDR1 and CDR2 are SGHRS and YFSETQ. The CDR3 here is CASSGGSGGETQYF. In DNA, the CDR3 is TGCGCCAGCAGCGGGGGCAGCGGGGGAGAGACCCAGTACTTC. Full variable domain (outside the CDR3, taken from reference TRBV5-1 and TRBJ2-5): KAGVTQTPRYLIKTRGQQVTLSCSPISGHRSVSWYQQTPGQGLQFLFEYFSETQRNKGNFPGRFSGRQFSNSRSEMNVSTLELGDSALYLCASSGGSGGETQYFGPGTRLLVL.

This chain links TRBV4-2 with TRBJ2-1; D gene unclear. Looked up from germline, CDR1 is LGHNA and CDR2 is YNFKEQ. V was trimmed by 0 bases and J by 8 bases, leaving 11 bases between them. The CDR3 is 14 amino acids. The CDR3 sequence is CASSQDGAFDEQFF. DNA for the CDR3: TGTGCCAGCAGCCAAGATGGAGCGTTTGATGAGCAGTTCTTC.

The chain is built from TRBV19 and TRBJ2-2; 8 bases match TRBD2. Germline V gives CDR1 LNHDA, CDR2 SQIVND (reference sequence). The CDR3 contains 15 residues. With 6 bases clipped from V and 0 bases from J, the junction kept 3 bases outside the gene matches. In DNA form, the CDR3 reads TGTGCCAGTAGGGCGGGAGGCACGAACACCGGGGAGCTGTTTTTT. This sequence encodes CASRAGGTNTGELFF.

V and J are TRBV5-1 and TRBJ1-4, with D unresolved. Germline loops: CDR1 SGHRS, CDR2 YFSETQ. This CDR3 has 15 amino acids. With 4 bases removed from V and 4 bases from J, the gap between germline ends came to 14 bases. The CDR3 DNA sequence: TGCGCCAGCAGCCTTGGTGGGTCAGGTAATGAAAAACTGTTTTTT. Protein sequence: CASSLGGSGNEKLFF.

The rearrangement joins TRBV6-1 to TRBJ2-5; 8 nucleotides agree with TRBD2. V lost 1 base and J lost 1; bases outside the gene matches: 5. The CDR3 is 16 amino acids. From germline, CDR1 is MNHNS and CDR2 SASEGT. CDR3 sequence reads: CASSEGRRGVQETQYF. The CDR3, as DNA: TGTGCCAGCAGTGAAGGTCGGCGGGGGGTCCAAGAGACCCAGTACTTC.

The genes are TRBV7-2 and TRBJ2-5; perhaps TRBD2 as D (5 bases). This CDR3 comprises 13 residues. The germline V and J ends were trimmed by 3 bases and 5 bases, with 10 bases remaining between them. Germline CDR1 is SGHTA and CDR2 is FQGNSA. CDR3 loop: CASSFGQRETQYF. The CDR3 DNA reads TGTGCCAGCAGCTTTGGGCAGCGGGAGACCCAGTACTTC.

The rearrangement uses TRBV2 and TRBJ2-5; D is unclear. V lost 5 bases, J lost 1 base, and 11 bases lay in between. In germline, CDR1 is SNHLY, CDR2 FYNNEI. This CDR3 spans 14 amino acids. For the CDR3, the DNA is TGTGCCAGCAGTCTTAAGGCGGCCCAAGAGACCCAGTACTTC. It codes for CASSLKAAQETQYF.

The J gene is TRBJ2-2, the V gene TRBV7-9; D gene ambiguous. The CDR3 length is 14 residues. CDR1 is SEHNR and CDR2 is FQNEAQ in the germline V gene (reference sequence). Trimming took off 4 bases at V and 5 bases at J, with 11 bases between the two ends. In nucleotides, the CDR3 is TGTGCCAGCAGCTCCTTGAGGTCAACCGGGGAGCTGTTTTTT. Amino acids: CASSSLRSTGELFF.

The J gene is TRBJ1-6, the V gene TRBV10-3, with D possibly TRBD1 on 5 matching bases. The CDR3 has 14 amino acids. V lost 4 bases, J lost 7 bases, and 11 bases lay in between. CDR1 is ENHRY and CDR2 is SYGVKD in the germline V gene. The chain's CDR3 is CAISGTGTNSPLHF. The CDR3 nucleotides read TGTGCCATCAGTGGAACAGGCACAAATTCACCCCTCCACTTT.

The V and J genes are TRBV10-3 and TRBJ1-2; D remains ambiguous. The CDR3 is made up of 19 amino acids. V lost 0 bases to trimming and J lost 8 bases, with 28 bases between them. Germline values: CDR1 ENHRY, CDR2 SYGVKD. CDR3 amino acids: CAISESGHIVNEGFRGYTF. CDR3 coding DNA: TGTGCCATCAGTGAGTCGGGTCATATCGTAAATGAGGGATTTCGGGGCTACACCTTC.

The chain combines TRBV21-1 with TRBJ2-1; the table's D call, TRBD1, was not checked against the DNA. TRBV21-1 is a known pseudogene. The CDR3 has 13 residues. The CDR3 sequence: CASSNDRANEQFF. In DNA, the CDR3 is TGTGCCAGCAGCAACGACAGGGCCAATGAGCAGTTCTTC.

The chain combines TRBV11-2 with TRBJ2-1, with TRBD2 matching over 11 bases. The CDR3 has 18 amino acids. V shed 5 bases, J shed 4 bases, and the junction held 13 bases outside the gene matches. CDR1 and CDR2 (germline): SGHAT, FQNNGV. CDR3 DNA sequence: TGTGCCAGCAGCCTCGATTATACTAGCGGGAGCCGATACAATGAGCAGTTCTTC. This translates into CASSLDYTSGSRYNEQFF.

The chain employs TRBV7-9 and TRBJ1-2; a possible D gene is TRBD1 (6 bases). The CDR3 sequence is 15 residues long. The germline V gene has CDR1 SEHNR and CDR2 FQNEAQ (reference sequence). V was clipped by 9 bases and J by 3 bases, with 20 bases between them. DNA for the CDR3: TGTGCCAGTGGCCGCGGGGGGGGGCGCGACTATGGCTACACCTTC. This sequence encodes CASGRGGGRDYGYTF.

V and J are TRBV19 and TRBJ2-2, with a possible D match to TRBD2 (6 bases). Germline V lookup: CDR1 LNHDA, CDR2 SQIVND (reference sequence). The V gene lost 7 bases and the J gene lost 6 bases, with 12 bases spanning the gap. The CDR3 spans 13 residues. In DNA form, the CDR3 reads TGTGCCAGTATGACGGGAGAACCCGGGGAGCTGTTTTTT. This gives the protein CASMTGEPGELFF.

This clone was picked up a small number of times. The gene calls are TRBV20-1 and TRBJ1-2; tentatively, D is TRBD1 (5 bases). Trimming took off 3 bases at V and 3 bases at J, with 14 bases between the two ends. The CDR3 runs 14 residues. The germline V gene has CDR1 DFQATT and CDR2 SNEGSKA (reference sequence). The CDR3 DNA reads as TGCAGTGCTAGTCATCCGGGAGGGGACTATGGCTACACCTTC. Its protein is CSASHPGGDYGYTF.

This chain connects TRBV3-1 (or the pseudogene TRBV3-2) to TRBJ1-2; the match to TRBD1 covers 11 bases. CDR3 length: 16 residues. Germline V gene data show CDR1 as LGHDT and CDR2 as YNNKEL (reference sequence). V dropped 4 bases and J dropped 2; count of bases not matched to a gene: 6. The CDR3: CASSLGQGARNYGYTF. In DNA form, the CDR3 reads TGTGCCAGCAGCCTCGGACAGGGGGCGAGGAACTATGGCTACACCTTC.

The V and J genes are TRBV10-1 and TRBJ2-7; a weak D match, TRBD2 (5 bases). The V gene lost 3 bases and the J gene lost 3 bases, with 15 bases spanning the gap. The CDR3 loop spans 15 amino acids. The V gene's germline CDR1 is WNHNN and CDR2 SYGVQD (reference sequence). The CDR3 DNA sequence: TGCGCCAGCAGTGACCACCCCAGTCGGGGCTACGAGCAGTACTTC. Translation: CASSDHPSRGYEQYF.

This clone was seen only a few times. The chain joins TRBV5-1 to TRBJ2-3; 7 positions agree with TRBD2. CDR3 length: 16 residues. Unmatched junction bases numbered 10, after V lost 3 bases and J lost 3 bases. Germline lookup yields CDR1 SGHRS and CDR2 YFSETQ. The CDR3 protein is CASSSGGIALTDTQYF. CDR3 DNA: TGCGCCAGCAGCTCGGGAGGTATAGCATTGACAGATACGCAGTATTTT.

The J gene is TRBJ1-4, the V gene TRBV19; D is perhaps TRBD1 (6 bases). V dropped 5 bases and J dropped 4 bases, with 8 bases sitting between them. CDR1 and CDR2 (germline): LNHDA, SQIVND (reference sequence). The CDR3 covers 13 residues. The CDR3 DNA is TGTGCCAGTAGTGGGACAAATAATGAAAAACTGTTTTTT. Amino acids: CASSGTNNEKLFF.

This chain uses TRBV10-2 with TRBJ2-3; 11 bases align to TRBD2. CDR1 is WSHSY, CDR2 SAAADI, per germline. CDR3 length: 15 residues. V lost 6 bases and J lost 8; bases outside the gene matches: 10. The CDR3 region is CASRVAGGPVGTQYF. In DNA, the CDR3 is TGCGCCAGCAGAGTAGCGGGAGGGCCGGTAGGTACGCAGTATTTT.

This clone was detected only a few times. The J gene is TRBJ1-1, the V gene TRBV28, with 8 bases fitting TRBD1. The germline V gene encodes CDR1 MDHEN and CDR2 SYDVKM. V lost 2 bases, J lost 9 bases, and 5 bases stayed unmatched. This CDR3 has 13 residues. The CDR3 protein is CASSLAGTGQAFF. CDR3 sequence (DNA): TGTGCCAGCAGTTTAGCCGGGACAGGTCAAGCTTTCTTT. The complete variable domain, with remaining parts taken from reference TRBV28 and TRBJ1-1, reads DVKVTQSSRYLVKRTGEKVFLECVQDMDHENMFWYRQDPGLGLRLIYFSYDVKMKEKGDIPEGYSVSREKKERFSLILESASTNQTSMYLCASSLAGTGQAFFGQGTRLTVV.

This chain connects TRBV4-2 to TRBJ2-3; 12 bases line up with TRBD2. In germline, CDR1 is LGHNA, CDR2 YNFKEQ. V was clipped by 1 base and J by 4 bases; unmatched bases: 0. The CDR3 spans 15 residues. The CDR3 bases are TGTGCCAGCAGCCAAGGACTAGCGGGAGCAGATACGCAGTATTTT. Translation gives CASSQGLAGADTQYF.

V and J are TRBV28 and TRBJ2-7; possibly TRBD1 for D (6 bases). Between the trimmed V and J ends, which lost 2 bases and 3 bases, there was a span of 11 bases. Germline CDR1 reads MDHEN; CDR2 reads SYDVKM. The length of the CDR3 is 14 residues. The CDR3 loop is CASSLGGGDYEQYF. CDR3 coding DNA: TGTGCCAGCAGTTTAGGTGGGGGCGACTACGAGCAGTACTTC.

The rearrangement joins TRBV2 to TRBJ2-2, with 8 bases fitting TRBD1. The CDR3 runs to 15 residues. Germline CDR1 is SNHLY and CDR2 is FYNNEI. Germline trimming cut 3 bases from V and 5 bases from J; bases unmatched to any gene: 5. CDR3 nucleotide sequence: TGTGCCAGCAGTGACCCCAGGGGGCTTACCGGGGAGCTGTTTTTT. Protein: CASSDPRGLTGELFF.